Here is one TCR beta chain with its context. Its antigen specificity is not known. The record has no base qualities; no much larger clone is one base away. This entry is derived from a study of Tregs in tolerant kidney transplant recipients (dated by TCRdb to about 2019). Turning to the overall study: Before combined kidney and bone marrow transplantation, this study identified donor-specific regulatory T cells using TCRbeta sequencing and then followed those same cells after transplant.

Transplants used related donors with nonmyeloablative bone marrow transplantation; mixed chimerism was transient in the human trials. Unstimulated Tregs (CD4+CD25+CD127-), CD4+ non-Tregs (CD4+CD25-), CD4 and CD8 cells were FACS-sorted from thawed PBMCs. Patients were several combined kidney and bone marrow transplant recipients from the ITN036ST trial, and only these trial subjects had samples available. Healthy control blood was processed by Ficoll density gradient to PBMCs and cryopreserved; patient PBMCs were collected before and after transplant. General findings and caveats noted by the study authors: Donor-specific Treg expansion was found to exceed global Treg expansion in tolerant patients, suggesting antigen-driven rather than nonspecific expansion. Because the PCR primers were changed over time for some patients, nucleotide-level comparison could not be performed across the samples from those patients. The study was limited by small patient numbers, and the findings need validation in larger populations and under other immunosuppression protocols. Expanding Tregs with activated donor B cells appeared to identify the most biologically relevant and donor-specific TCRbeta repertoire. Although technical replication error seemed to be minimal, the question of biological reproducibility was not addressed directly.

Counted from cysteine to phenylalanine, this CDR3 has 14 amino acids. Solely the CDR3 DNA is kept, with 42 bases framed from the first base. For TCRbeta CDR3 sequencing, genomic DNA was extracted from sorted cells using the QIAGEN DNeasy Blood and Tissue Kit. High-throughput TCRbeta CDR3 sequencing, including PCR amplification with bias correction and internal controls, was performed commercially through immunoSEQ. As for the authors' bioinformatics: A unique productive TCRbeta sequence was defined by the CDR3 nucleotide sequence when primers matched, and otherwise by the CDR3 amino acid sequence together with the Vbeta and Jbeta genes. To correct sorting error, sequences shared between sorted populations at a frequency ratio of 2:1 or less were removed; the rest were assigned to the higher population. A sequence counted as donor-reactive if, in CFSE-low cells, the sequence had a frequency of at least 0.01% and was expanded at least 5-fold compared with unstimulated cells. Jensen-Shannon divergence calculated on the top 100 TCRbeta sequences ranked by frequency was used to measure repertoire divergence. For samples with multiple sequencing runs, sorting error was corrected in each run separately before the runs were combined. Here the immuneACCESS table is served through TCRdb, limited to in-frame sequences with V and J called. Missing clones are a known gap in these copies; in checked studies unresolved V genes cover under half, and the rest lacks a known reason. The V and J calls and the clone size are those of that table, but D and trimming were determined from the DNA. The sample profile shows roughly 50,000 clones; more than 70% of them were found once. In total, the top ten clones hold roughly a sixth of the sample.

The source of this sequence is a human patient who received a combined kidney and bone marrow transplant. Following a transplant, some T lymphocytes may have been derived from the graft donor. The chain is made from TRBV21-1 and TRBJ1-5; the table's D call TRBD1 went unverified against the DNA. TRBV21-1 is termed a pseudogene. Sequenced material: CD8+ T cells from blood (PBMCs), taken 12 months after the transplant. The CDR3 sequence is CASSKAGSNQPQHF. The DNA sequence reads TGTGCCAGCAGCAAAGCGGGCAGCAATCAGCCCCAGCATTTT.